This TCR beta chain was identified during a study of T cells expressing NK-cell markers. Background on the study: Sorted CD3+CD56-NKG2C+, CD3+CD56+NKG2C+ and CD3+CD56+NKG2C- T cells supplied the TCR beta repertoires. Study-wide points: Leadership of the CD3+CD56-NKG2C+ fraction also belonged to these clonotypes in a handful of donors. The study left the HCMV specificity of expanded NKG2C+ T cell clones unresolved.

The germline CDR1 and CDR2 sequences are DFQATT and SNEGSKA (reference sequence). The CDR3 is 17 amino acids. Turning to this clonotype: Its antigen is not identified.

TCRdb reprocessed the 5' RACE reads and keeps a single row for each CDR3 protein, giving no DNA. This sample contains 200,000 to 300,000 distinct CDR3 sequences. Sequences were obtained from blood T cells: a sorted CD56 or NKG2C T cell subset, CD4+ or CD8+ T cells, or bulk PBMC T cells (not recorded which). The receptor was derived from a man younger than 35 in good health. The chain combines TRBV20-1 with TRBJ1-5; with no DNA, the TCRdb D assignment of TRBD1 cannot be verified. The CDR3 protein is CSARDPKPGQTIKPQHF.